These 7 T cell receptor beta chains share one sample of origin, sequenced in a study of blood T cell repertoires in COVID-19. Sequencing was performed with immunoSEQ multiplex PCR; in TCRdb, only in-frame clones are kept and a portion is missing. The table records roughly 200,000 clones, 70% to 90% of them present only once. The sample comprised peripheral blood. Source of these receptors: a man between 40 and 49 years old with active or convalescent COVID-19.

The CDR3 region has the DNA TGTGCCAGCAGCTACGGACCCCGGGGGATCAATGAGCAGTTCTTC. It is translated as CASSYGPRGINEQFF. The rearrangement links TRBV11-2 to TRBJ2-1; weak D call: TRBD2 (6 bases). Trimming left V 4 bases short and J 6 bases short, with 16 bases between. The CDR3 is made up of 15 amino acids. Germline lookup yields CDR1 SGHAT and CDR2 FQNNGV.

This chain connects TRBV3-1 (or the pseudogene TRBV3-2) to TRBJ2-1; 10 nucleotides match TRBD2. The V and J ends lost 3 bases and 5 bases, in that order; junction bases with no gene match: 7. The CDR3 is 16 amino acids. Germline CDR1 LGHDT, CDR2 YNNKEL (reference sequence). DNA of the CDR3: TGTGCCAGCAGCCACACCGGGACTAGCGTCCACAATGAGCAGTTCTTC. Translation: CASSHTGTSVHNEQFF.

Details on this clone: The germline gene is not matched at one end of the junction; a read error may be the cause. The DNA for the CDR3 is TGTGCTAGCAGCTTAGGCGGACAGCCGAGGATGGAGACCCAGTACTTC. Translated: CASSLGGQPRMETQYF. V and J are TRBV7-7 and TRBJ2-5, with D possibly matching TRBD1 (6 bases). Germline V lookup: CDR1 SSHAT, CDR2 FNYEAQ (reference sequence). The CDR3 totals 16 residues.

The rearrangement joins TRBV7-8 to TRBJ1-2; D remains ambiguous. Trimming pared 1 base from V and 8 bases from J, leaving 11 bases between. The V gene's germline CDR1 is SGHVS and CDR2 FQNEAQ. The CDR3 is made up of 13 amino acids. In nucleotides, the CDR3 is TGTGCCAGCAGCTTAGAGAGGCTTTTGGGCTACACCTTC. Its translation: CASSLERLLGYTF.

V usage is TRBV5-1 and J usage is TRBJ1-1; D is undetermined. The length of the CDR3 is 14 residues. Germline CDR1 and CDR2: SGHRS and YFSETQ. Trimming shortened V by 0 bases and J by 1 base, and 7 bases separated the two germline ends. The CDR3 region has the DNA TGCGCCAGCAGCTTGGATATGAGGAACACTGAAGCTTTCTTT. Translating gives CASSLDMRNTEAFF.

The V and J genes are TRBV11-2 and TRBJ1-3; D is ambiguous. In germline, CDR1 is SGHAT, CDR2 FQNNGV. This CDR3 has 13 amino acids. V lost 0 bases and J 6 bases, leaving 6 bases between the germline ends. CDR3 sequence: CASSLESLNTIYF. The CDR3 DNA reads TGTGCCAGCAGCTTAGAATCCCTAAACACCATATATTTT.

The chain combines TRBV4-1 with TRBJ1-1; no reliable D call. V was trimmed by 1 base and J by 0 bases, leaving 9 bases between them. The CDR3 is 15 residues long. Per the germline V gene, CDR1 is MGHRA and CDR2 is YSYEKL. The DNA for the CDR3 is TGCGCCAGCAGCCAAGGACTTTCGATGAACACTGAAGCTTTCTTT. It translates to CASSQGLSMNTEAFF.